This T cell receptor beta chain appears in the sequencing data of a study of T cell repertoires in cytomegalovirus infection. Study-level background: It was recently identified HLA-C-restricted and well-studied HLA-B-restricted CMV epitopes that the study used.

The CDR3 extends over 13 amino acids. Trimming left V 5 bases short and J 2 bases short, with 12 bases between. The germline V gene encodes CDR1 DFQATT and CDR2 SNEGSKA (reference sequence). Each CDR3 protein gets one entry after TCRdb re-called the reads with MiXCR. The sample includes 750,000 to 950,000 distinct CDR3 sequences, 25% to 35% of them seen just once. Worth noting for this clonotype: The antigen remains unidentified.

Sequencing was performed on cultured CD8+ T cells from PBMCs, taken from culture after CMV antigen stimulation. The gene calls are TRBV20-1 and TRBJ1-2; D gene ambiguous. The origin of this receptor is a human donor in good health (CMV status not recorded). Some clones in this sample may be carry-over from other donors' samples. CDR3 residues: CSAGTSGNYGYTF. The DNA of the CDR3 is TGCAGTGCTGGCACGAGCGGAAACTATGGCTACACCTTC.